These 5 T cell receptor beta chains were sequenced from one sample in a study of blood T cell repertoires in COVID-19. TCRdb's table, derived via immunoSEQ multiplex PCR, lists solely in-frame clones and lacks some. The sample records fewer than 250,000 clones, less than 90% being singletons. Sequencing used peripheral blood. The origin of the receptors is a man in his 70s with acute or convalescent COVID-19.

This chain uses TRBV19 with TRBJ1-1; D gene uncertain. Germline CDR1 is LNHDA and CDR2 is SQIVND (reference sequence). The CDR3 extends over 13 amino acids. Trimming left V 6 bases short and J 5 bases short, with 13 bases between. The CDR3 DNA follows: TGTGCCAGTAGCCTTTCGGGAGGAACTGAAGCTTTCTTT. Its translation: CASSLSGGTEAFF.

The chain carries TRBV12-3 or TRBV12-4 and TRBJ2-7; D possibly corresponds to TRBD2 (5 bases). The CDR3 is 13 residues long. V lost 3 bases and J lost 3, with 9 bases in between. The CDR3 is CASSFGDYYEQYF. The CDR3 DNA follows: TGTGCCAGCAGTTTCGGAGACTACTACGAGCAGTACTTC.

The chain couples TRBV7-6 to TRBJ2-1; TRBD2 agrees at 7 bases. J was trimmed by 4 bases and V by 4 bases; bases with no gene match: 7. The CDR3 has 15 residues. CDR1 and CDR2 (germline): SGHVS, FNYEAQ. CDR3 amino acids: CASSSERDYYNEQFF. Here the CDR3 DNA reads TGTGCCAGCAGCTCGGAGCGGGACTATTACAATGAGCAGTTCTTC.

V gene TRBV5-4 combines with J gene TRBJ1-5; D is possibly TRBD1 (6 bases). Trimming removed 5 bases from V and 4 bases from J, with 16 bases in between. The CDR3 is 15 residues long. The germline V gene has CDR1 SGHNT and CDR2 YYREEE (reference sequence). The CDR3 sequence is CASSLDPGQNQPQHF. CDR3 nucleotides: TGTGCCAGCAGTCTAGATCCGGGACAAAATCAGCCCCAGCATTTT.

The rearrangement uses TRBV19 and TRBJ2-7, with unresolved D. The germline V and J ends were trimmed by 8 bases and 2 bases, with 13 bases remaining between them. Looked up from germline, CDR1 is LNHDA and CDR2 is SQIVND (reference sequence). The CDR3 extends over 13 amino acids. The CDR3: CASAVGRAYEQYF. DNA for the CDR3: TGTGCCAGTGCTGTGGGCAGAGCCTACGAGCAGTACTTC.